This T cell receptor beta chain was sequenced in a study of blood T cell repertoires in COVID-19. Study details: The United States, Italy and Spain supplied acute and convalescent COVID-19 samples.

This CDR3 is 13 amino acids long. V was shortened by 9 bases and J by 2 bases, with 10 bases between the two germline ends. Germline lookup yields CDR1 SEHNR and CDR2 FQNEAQ (reference sequence). How the authors handled the data: Amplifying reference gene primers gave estimates of nucleated cell counts. Measured with immunoSEQ multiplex PCR; TCRdb has only the in-frame clones, and not every one. V and J calls and clone size are given by that table; D and trimming were obtained from the DNA. Among roughly 300,000 clones listed, about nine tenths were seen once. The source is a woman between 40 and 50 years old who had recovered from COVID-19. Sequenced sample: peripheral blood. V and J are TRBV7-9 and TRBJ2-2; D is perhaps TRBD2 (7 bases). CDR3 sequence (DNA): TGTGCCAGGGGAGGGGGTAACACCGGGGAGCTGTTTTTT. Protein sequence: CARGGGNTGELFF.